Reported below is one T cell receptor (beta chain). Antigen unknown. The data were obtained in a study of cytomegalovirus exposure and HLA in healthy donors. Study-level results: There were reportedly fewer N-insertions in an Asian-associated ancestry cluster than the approximately 670-donor mean, in a later analysis. In a later analysis, across HLA loci, associated TCR counts were highest for DRB1, lowest for HLA-C.

CDR3 size: 14 residues. CDR1 is SGHRS, CDR2 YFSETQ, per germline. V lost 6 bases, J lost 10 bases, and 10 bases stayed unmatched. PCR was performed using 60 Vbeta and 13 Jbeta primers. The protocol was immunoSEQ multiplex PCR, while the TCRdb copy is restricted to in-frame clones and leaves out a portion. The data contain some 120,000 clones, about 76% of them singletons. Input material: PBMCs. The TCR originated in a woman aged 60-75 years in good health and CMV-seropositive. This chain uses TRBV5-1 with TRBJ2-1; 10 bases match TRBD1. This CDR3 reads CASTGQGSQEEQFF. CDR3 nucleotides: TGCGCCAGCACGGGACAGGGGTCCCAGGAGGAGCAGTTCTTC.